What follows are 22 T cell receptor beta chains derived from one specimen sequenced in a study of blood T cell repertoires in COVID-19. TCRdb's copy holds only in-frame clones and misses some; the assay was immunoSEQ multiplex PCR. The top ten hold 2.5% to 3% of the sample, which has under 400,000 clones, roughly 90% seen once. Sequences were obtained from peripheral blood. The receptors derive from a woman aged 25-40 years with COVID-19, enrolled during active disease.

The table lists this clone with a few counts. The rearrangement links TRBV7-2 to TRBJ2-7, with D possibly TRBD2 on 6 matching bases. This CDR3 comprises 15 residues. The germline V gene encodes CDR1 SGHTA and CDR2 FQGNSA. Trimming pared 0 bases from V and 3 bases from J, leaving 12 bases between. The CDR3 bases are TGTGCCAGCAGCTTAGCAGGGCAGGGAGGCTACGAGCAGTACTTC. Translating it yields CASSLAGQGGYEQYF.

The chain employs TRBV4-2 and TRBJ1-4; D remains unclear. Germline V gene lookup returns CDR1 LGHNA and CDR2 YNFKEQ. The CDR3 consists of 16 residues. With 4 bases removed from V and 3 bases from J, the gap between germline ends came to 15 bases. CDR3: CASSLEAYEANEKLFF. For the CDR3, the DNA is TGTGCCAGCAGCCTAGAGGCGTATGAGGCTAATGAAAAACTGTTTTTT.

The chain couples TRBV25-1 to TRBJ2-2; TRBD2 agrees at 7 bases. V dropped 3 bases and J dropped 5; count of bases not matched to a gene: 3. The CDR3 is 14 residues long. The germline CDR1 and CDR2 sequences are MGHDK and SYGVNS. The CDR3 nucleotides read TGTGCCAGCAGTGACCTCGGGGGGACCGGGGAGCTGTTTTTT. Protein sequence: CASSDLGGTGELFF.

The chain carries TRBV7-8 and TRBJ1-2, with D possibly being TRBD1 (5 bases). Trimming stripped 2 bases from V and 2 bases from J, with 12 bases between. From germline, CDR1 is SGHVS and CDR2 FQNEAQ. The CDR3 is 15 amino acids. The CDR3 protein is CASSLFRQINYGYTF. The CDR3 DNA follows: TGTGCCAGCAGCTTATTTCGACAGATAAACTATGGCTACACCTTC.

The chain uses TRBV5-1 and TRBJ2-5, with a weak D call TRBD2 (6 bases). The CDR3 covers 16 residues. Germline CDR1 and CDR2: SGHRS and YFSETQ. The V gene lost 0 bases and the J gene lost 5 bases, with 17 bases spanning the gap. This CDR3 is CASSLEGLGGRETQYF. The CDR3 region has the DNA TGCGCCAGCAGCTTGGAGGGACTGGGGGGTCGGGAGACCCAGTACTTC. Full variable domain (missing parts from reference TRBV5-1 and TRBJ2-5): KAGVTQTPRYLIKTRGQQVTLSCSPISGHRSVSWYQQTPGQGLQFLFEYFSETQRNKGNFPGRFSGRQFSNSRSEMNVSTLELGDSALYLCASSLEGLGGRETQYFGPGTRLLVL.

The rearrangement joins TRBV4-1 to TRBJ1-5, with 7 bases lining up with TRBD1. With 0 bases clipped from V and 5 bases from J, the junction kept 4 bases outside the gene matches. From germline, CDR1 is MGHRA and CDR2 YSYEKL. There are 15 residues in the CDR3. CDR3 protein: CASSQEGQLHQPQHF. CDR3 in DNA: TGCGCCAGCAGCCAAGAGGGACAGCTTCATCAGCCCCAGCATTTT.

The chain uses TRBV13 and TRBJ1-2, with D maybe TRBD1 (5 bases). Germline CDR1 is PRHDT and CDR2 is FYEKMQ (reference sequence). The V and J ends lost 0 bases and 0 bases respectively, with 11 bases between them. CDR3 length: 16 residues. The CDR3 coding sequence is TGTGCCAGCAGCTTAGGGCGGGGCCGTGCTAACTATGGCTACACCTTC. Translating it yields CASSLGRGRANYGYTF.

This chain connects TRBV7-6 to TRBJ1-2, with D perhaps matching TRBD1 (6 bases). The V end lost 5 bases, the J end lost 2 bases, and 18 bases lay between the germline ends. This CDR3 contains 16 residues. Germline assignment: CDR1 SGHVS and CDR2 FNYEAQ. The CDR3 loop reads CASSPGVLLSNYGYTF. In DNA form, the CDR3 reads TGTGCCAGCAGCCCAGGGGTGCTCCTGTCGAACTATGGCTACACCTTC.

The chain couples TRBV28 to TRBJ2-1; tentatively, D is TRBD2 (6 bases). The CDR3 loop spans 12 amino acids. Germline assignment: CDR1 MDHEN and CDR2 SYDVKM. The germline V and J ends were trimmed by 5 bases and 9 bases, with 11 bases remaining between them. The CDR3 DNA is TGTGCCAGCAGTCGACTAGACCGTGAGCAGTTCTTC. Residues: CASSRLDREQFF.

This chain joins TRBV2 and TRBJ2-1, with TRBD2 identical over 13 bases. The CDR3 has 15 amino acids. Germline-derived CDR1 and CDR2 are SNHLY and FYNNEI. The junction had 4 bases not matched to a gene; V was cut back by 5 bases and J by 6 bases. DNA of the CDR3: TGTGCCAGCAGTAGACTAGCGGGAGGCTTCAATGAGCAGTTCTTC. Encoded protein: CASSRLAGGFNEQFF.

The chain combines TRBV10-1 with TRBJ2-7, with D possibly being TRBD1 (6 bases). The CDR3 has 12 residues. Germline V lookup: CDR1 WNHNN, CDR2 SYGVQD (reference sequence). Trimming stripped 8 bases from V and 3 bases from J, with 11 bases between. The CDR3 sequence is CASSGDGYEQYF. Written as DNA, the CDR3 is TGCGCCAGCTCAGGGGACGGCTACGAGCAGTACTTC.

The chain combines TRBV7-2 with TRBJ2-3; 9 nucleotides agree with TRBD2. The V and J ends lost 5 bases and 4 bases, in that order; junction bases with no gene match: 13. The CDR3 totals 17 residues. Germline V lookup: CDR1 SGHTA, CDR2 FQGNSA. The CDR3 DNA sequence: TGTGCCAGCAGCCCGGGACTAGCCCCCGAGGAAGCAGATACGCAGTATTTT. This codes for CASSPGLAPEEADTQYF.

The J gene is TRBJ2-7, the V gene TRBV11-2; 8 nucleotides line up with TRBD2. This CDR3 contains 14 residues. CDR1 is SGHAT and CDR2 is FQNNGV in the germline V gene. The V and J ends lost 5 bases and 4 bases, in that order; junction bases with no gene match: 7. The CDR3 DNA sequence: TGTGCCAGCAGCGCTGTAGCGGGACGATACGAGCAGTACTTC. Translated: CASSAVAGRYEQYF.

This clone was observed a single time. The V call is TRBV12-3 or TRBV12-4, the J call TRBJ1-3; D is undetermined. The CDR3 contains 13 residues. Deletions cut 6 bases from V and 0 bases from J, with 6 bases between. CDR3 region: CASSTFSGNTIYF. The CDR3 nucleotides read TGTGCCAGCAGCACATTCTCTGGAAACACCATATATTTT.

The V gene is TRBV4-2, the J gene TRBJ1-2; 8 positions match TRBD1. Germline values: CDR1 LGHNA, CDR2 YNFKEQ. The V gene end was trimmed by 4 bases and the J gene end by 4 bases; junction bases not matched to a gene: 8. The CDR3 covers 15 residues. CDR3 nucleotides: TGTGCCAGCAGCCCCCAGGACAGGGATGGCTATGGCTACACCTTC. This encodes CASSPQDRDGYGYTF.

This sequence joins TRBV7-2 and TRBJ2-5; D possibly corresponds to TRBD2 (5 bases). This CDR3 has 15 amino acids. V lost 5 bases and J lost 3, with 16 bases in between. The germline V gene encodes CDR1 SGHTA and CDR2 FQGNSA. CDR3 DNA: TGTGCCAGCAGCCCCTCCCGGGGAAGGGAAGAGACCCAGTACTTC. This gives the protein CASSPSRGREETQYF.

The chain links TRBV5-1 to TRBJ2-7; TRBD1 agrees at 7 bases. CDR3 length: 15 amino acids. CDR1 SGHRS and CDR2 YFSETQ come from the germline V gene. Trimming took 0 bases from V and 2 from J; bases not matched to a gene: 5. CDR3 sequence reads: CASSLAIQGPYEQYF. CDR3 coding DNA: TGCGCCAGCAGCTTGGCCATACAGGGGCCCTACGAGCAGTACTTC.

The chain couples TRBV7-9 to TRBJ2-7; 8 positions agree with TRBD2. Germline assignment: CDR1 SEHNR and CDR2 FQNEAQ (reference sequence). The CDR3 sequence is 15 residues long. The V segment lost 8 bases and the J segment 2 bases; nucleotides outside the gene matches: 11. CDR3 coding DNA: TGTGCCAGCGGTGAGGACATGGGACTAGCCTACGAGCAGTACTTC. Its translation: CASGEDMGLAYEQYF. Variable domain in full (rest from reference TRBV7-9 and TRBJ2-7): DTGVSQNPRHKITKRGQNVTFRCDPISEHNRLYWYRQTLGQGPEFLTYFQNEAQLEKSRLLSDRFSAERPKGSFSTLEIQRTEQGDSAMYLCASGEDMGLAYEQYFGPGTRLTVT.

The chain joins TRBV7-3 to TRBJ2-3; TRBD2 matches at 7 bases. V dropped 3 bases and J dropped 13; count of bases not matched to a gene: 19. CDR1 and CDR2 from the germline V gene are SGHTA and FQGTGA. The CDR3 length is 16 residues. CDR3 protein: CASSFSTGGTLTGKYF. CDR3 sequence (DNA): TGTGCCAGCAGCTTCTCAACGGGAGGTACTCTTACGGGGAAGTATTTT. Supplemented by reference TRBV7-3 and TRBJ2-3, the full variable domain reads GAGVSQTPSNKVTEKGKYVELRCDPISGHTALYWYRQSLGQGPEFLIYFQGTGAADDSGLPNDRFFAVRPEGSVSTLKIQRTERGDSAVYLCASSFSTGGTLTGKYFGPGTRLTVL.

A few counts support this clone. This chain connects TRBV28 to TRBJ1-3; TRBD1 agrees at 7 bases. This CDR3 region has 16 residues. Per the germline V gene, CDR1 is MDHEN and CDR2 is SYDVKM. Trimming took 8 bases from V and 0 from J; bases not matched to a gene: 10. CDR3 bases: TGTGCCAGCCTTGAAAGGAGGGGGCGCTCTGGAAACACCATATATTTT. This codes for CASLERRGRSGNTIYF.

The CDR3 region has the DNA TGTGCCAGCAGCTCAGACTATCTAGCGGGAGCTATTGAGCAGTTCTTC. It encodes CASSSDYLAGAIEQFF. The chain recombines TRBV28 with TRBJ2-1, with 10 bases matching TRBD2. The CDR3 extends over 16 amino acids. Per the germline V gene, CDR1 is MDHEN and CDR2 is SYDVKM. V dropped 6 bases and J dropped 9; count of bases not matched to a gene: 14.

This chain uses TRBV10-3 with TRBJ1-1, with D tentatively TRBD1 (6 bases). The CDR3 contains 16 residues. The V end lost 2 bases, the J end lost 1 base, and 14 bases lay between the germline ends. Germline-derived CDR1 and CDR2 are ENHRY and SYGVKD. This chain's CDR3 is CAISESRGARNTEAFF. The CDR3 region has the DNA TGTGCCATCAGTGAGAGTCGGGGGGCAAGGAACACTGAAGCTTTCTTT.